This T cell receptor beta chain is drawn from a study of Graves' ophthalmopathy and Graves' hyperthyroidism. For the study at large: Peripheral blood was obtained at first diagnosis, ahead of any treatment.

RNA served as the template for amplifying TCR beta CDR3 regions. The authors performed first-round RT-PCR with HTBI primers and then a second-round multiplex PCR. MiXCR was run by TCRdb on the multiplex PCR reads, yielding one entry per CDR3 protein. The sample has some 210,000 distinct CDR3 sequences, 29% seen once. The CDR3 contains 13 residues. Germline-derived CDR1 and CDR2 are MNHEY and SVGAGI. With respect to this clonotype: At one of its ends the junction is not consistent with the germline gene, which may arise from a read error.

This receptor was obtained from a man between 50 and 59 years old with Graves' ophthalmopathy. Material: peripheral blood. V gene TRBV6-5 combines with J gene TRBJ1-1; D unclear. The CDR3 nucleotides read TGTGCCAGCAGTTACTCGTCAGTTGGCAGCCCTCAGTTT. It is translated as CASSYSSVGSPQF.